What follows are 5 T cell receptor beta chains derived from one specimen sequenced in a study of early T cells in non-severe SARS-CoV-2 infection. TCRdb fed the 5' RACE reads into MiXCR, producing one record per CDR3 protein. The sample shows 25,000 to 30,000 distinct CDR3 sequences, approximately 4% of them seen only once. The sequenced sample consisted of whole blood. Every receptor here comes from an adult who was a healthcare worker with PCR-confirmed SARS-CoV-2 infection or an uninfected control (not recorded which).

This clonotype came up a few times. Written as DNA, the CDR3 is TGCAGCGGGGGACAGCGAAACACTGAAGCTTTCTTT. Its protein is CSGGQRNTEAFF. The chain carries TRBV29-1 and TRBJ1-1; TRBD1 aligns across 7 bases. This CDR3 has 12 residues. After removal of 7 bases from V and 2 bases from J, the junction contained 4 bases not matched to a gene. Germline CDR1 SQVTM, CDR2 ANQGSEA.

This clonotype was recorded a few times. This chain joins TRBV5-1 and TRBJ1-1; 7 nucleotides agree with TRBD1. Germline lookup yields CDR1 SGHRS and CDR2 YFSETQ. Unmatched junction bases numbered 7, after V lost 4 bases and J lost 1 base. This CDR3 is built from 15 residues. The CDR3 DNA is TGCGCCAGCAGCAACCCAGGGGGACGGAACACTGAAGCTTTCTTT. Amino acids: CASSNPGGRNTEAFF.

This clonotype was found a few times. The CDR3, as DNA: TGCAGTGCTAGAGATCTCGGGCGGCCCCAGCATTTT. It specifies CSARDLGRPQHF. V gene TRBV20-1 combines with J gene TRBJ1-5, with D unclear. Trimming pared 0 bases from V and 9 bases from J, leaving 9 bases between. Germline CDR1 DFQATT, CDR2 SNEGSKA (reference sequence). The CDR3 is made up of 12 amino acids.

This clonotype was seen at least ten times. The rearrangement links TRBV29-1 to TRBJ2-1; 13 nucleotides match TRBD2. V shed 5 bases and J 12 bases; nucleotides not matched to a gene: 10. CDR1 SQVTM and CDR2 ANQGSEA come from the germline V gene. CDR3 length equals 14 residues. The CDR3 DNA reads TGCAGCGTTACGGGACTAGCGGGGTCTGCGGGGCAGTTCTTC. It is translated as CSVTGLAGSAGQFF.

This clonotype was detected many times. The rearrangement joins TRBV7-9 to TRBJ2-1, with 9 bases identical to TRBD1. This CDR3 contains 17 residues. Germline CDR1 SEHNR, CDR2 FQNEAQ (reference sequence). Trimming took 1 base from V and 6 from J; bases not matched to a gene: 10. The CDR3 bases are TGTGCCAGCAGCTTAGGTCCACAGGGGGCGCGGAGCAATGAGCAGTTCTTC. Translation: CASSLGPQGARSNEQFF. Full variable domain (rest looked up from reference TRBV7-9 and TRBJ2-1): DTGVSQNPRHKITKRGQNVTFRCDPISEHNRLYWYRQTLGQGPEFLTYFQNEAQLEKSRLLSDRFSAERPKGSFSTLEIQRTEQGDSAMYLCASSLGPQGARSNEQFFGPGTRLTVL.